The 2 T cell receptor beta chains presented below share a single source sample, sequenced in a study of neurological immune-mediated disorders. TCRdb reprocessed the 5' RACE reads via MiXCR and lists one record per CDR3 protein. The table records about 120,000 distinct CDR3 sequences, roughly 3.4% of them present only once. The specimen was PBMCs. The receptors shown here come from a woman in her 30s with multiple sclerosis.

This clonotype was counted at least ten times. This chain connects TRBV20-1 to TRBJ2-2; TRBD1 aligns across 9 bases. After removal of 3 bases from V and 2 bases from J, the junction contained 10 bases not matched to a gene. The CDR3 totals 17 residues. The germline CDR1 and CDR2 sequences are DFQATT and SNEGSKA (reference sequence). Written as DNA, the CDR3 is TGCAGTGCTAGTGGGGGTCGGGGACAGGGTAACACCGGGGAGCTGTTTTTT. Encoded protein: CSASGGRGQGNTGELFF.

There are a few counts of this clonotype. The chain joins TRBV7-2 to TRBJ1-1; D might be TRBD1 (6 bases). Germline-derived CDR1 and CDR2 are SGHTA and FQGNSA. V lost 3 bases, J lost 8 bases, and 13 bases lay in between. The CDR3 loop spans 13 amino acids. CDR3 sequence reads: CASSLVVRGEAFF. DNA for the CDR3: TGTGCCAGCAGCTTGGTAGTTAGGGGGGAAGCTTTCTTT.